Shown below are 21 T cell receptor beta chains from a single sample sequenced in a study of Graves' ophthalmopathy and Graves' hyperthyroidism. RNA transcripts yielded amplified TCR beta CDR3 regions. Second-round multiplex PCR came after a first-round RT-PCR that employed HTBI primers. TCRdb reprocessed the multiplex PCR reads via MiXCR and lists one record per CDR3 protein. Found here are 450,000 or so distinct CDR3 sequences, roughly 14% of them singletons; the top ten hold 8% to 10%. The sample taken for sequencing was blood. These TCRs come from a woman between 25 and 40 years old with Graves' ophthalmopathy.

Ten or more counts support this clonotype. V is TRBV6-5 and J is TRBJ1-2; D gene uncertain. Germline assignment: CDR1 MNHEY and CDR2 SVGAGI. Trimming removed 5 bases from V and 1 base from J, with 11 bases in between. The CDR3 has 14 residues. The CDR3 coding sequence is TGTGCCAGCAGTCGGACGGAACATAACTATGGCTACACCTTC. Its protein product is CASSRTEHNYGYTF.

Many counts were recorded for this clonotype. This chain joins TRBV6-5 and TRBJ1-1; possibly TRBD1 for D (5 bases). The CDR3 is 14 amino acids. Germline CDR1 is MNHEY and CDR2 is SVGAGI. V was clipped by 6 bases and J by 3 bases, with 14 bases between them. This CDR3 is CASSGLPGDTEAFF. CDR3 DNA: TGTGCCAGCAGCGGACTCCCGGGGGACACTGAAGCTTTCTTT.

This clonotype appeared many times. The rearrangement uses TRBV20-1 and TRBJ2-5; possible D gene TRBD2, 6 bases. With 0 bases removed from V and 5 bases from J, the gap between germline ends came to 10 bases. The CDR3 loop spans 13 amino acids. CDR1 is DFQATT, CDR2 SNEGSKA, per germline (reference sequence). CDR3 amino acids: CSARDGGRETQYF. The CDR3, as DNA: TGCAGTGCTAGAGATGGAGGGAGGGAGACCCAGTACTTC.

This clonotype came up many times. The rearrangement links TRBV27 to TRBJ1-5; 9 bases fit TRBD1. Looked up from germline, CDR1 is MNHEY and CDR2 is SMNVEV (reference sequence). This CDR3 region has 16 residues. The trim removed 8 bases at V and 2 bases at J, leaving 10 bases unmatched. The CDR3 sequence is CASGLQGAAGNQPQHF. CDR3 nucleotide sequence: TGTGCCAGCGGGTTACAGGGGGCCGCGGGCAATCAGCCCCAGCATTTT.

CDR3 nucleotides: TGTGCCAGCAGTCCCATCGGGACGGCAGACCAAGAGACCCAGTACTTC. Translated, it gives CASSPIGTADQETQYF. This chain connects TRBV6-1 to TRBJ2-5; the D gene could be TRBD1 or TRBD2 (5 bases each). The CDR3 totals 16 residues. Per germline, CDR1 MNHNS and CDR2 SASEGT. Trimming removed 5 bases from V and 0 bases from J, with 16 bases in between.

This rearrangement joins TRBV6-1 to TRBJ2-7; the match to TRBD2 covers 13 bases. Germline loops: CDR1 MNHNS, CDR2 SASEGT. The CDR3 runs 15 residues. V was pared by 7 bases and J by 7 bases, with 10 bases of the junction left unmatched. As DNA, the CDR3 is TGTGCCAGCAATCTTGGACTAGCGGGGGTAAGGGAGCAGTACTTC. Amino acids: CASNLGLAGVREQYF.

This clonotype was recorded many times. The V call is TRBV28, the J call TRBJ1-2, with D maybe TRBD1 (6 bases). This CDR3 has 14 residues. Germline CDR1 MDHEN, CDR2 SYDVKM. Trimming pared 5 bases from V and 4 bases from J, leaving 14 bases between. CDR3 protein: CASSPLGHLYGYTF. CDR3 nucleotides: TGTGCCAGCAGTCCCCTGGGACACCTCTATGGCTACACCTTC.

This clonotype was counted many times. The chain employs TRBV28 and TRBJ2-7; the D is unclear. The CDR3 is 11 residues long. Between the trimmed V and J ends, which lost 2 bases and 6 bases, there was a span of 5 bases. Per the germline V gene, CDR1 is MDHEN and CDR2 is SYDVKM. CDR3 sequence (DNA): TGTGCCAGCAGTTTAAAGGTCGAGCAGTACTTC. This encodes CASSLKVEQYF.

In regard to this clonotype: One end of the junction does not line up with germline, which may come from a read error. The chain couples TRBV6-5 to TRBJ1-1; D is unresolved. CDR1 is MNHEY, CDR2 SVGAGI, per germline. The CDR3 has 11 amino acids. CDR3 amino acids: CASRYYTEAFF. In DNA, the CDR3 is TGTGCCAGCAGATACTATACTGAAGCTTTCTTT.

In regard to this clonotype: This likely comes from a read error, as the CDR3 has no conserved phenylalanine or tryptophan at its end. The chain has TRBV6-1 and TRBJ2-5; TRBD1 matches 8 bases. Trimming cost V 7 bases and J 5 bases; bases outside gene matches: 12. This CDR3 is built from 15 residues. Germline values: CDR1 MNHNS, CDR2 SASEGT. The CDR3, as DNA: TGTGCCAGCACTAGTTCCACAGGGGGTGGGGAGACCCAGTACCTC. Its protein product is CASTSSTGGGETQYL.

This clonotype was observed many times. The chain carries TRBV4-2 and TRBJ2-7; 9 positions agree with TRBD2. This CDR3 comprises 15 residues. V gave up 5 bases and J gave up 3 bases; unmatched junction bases: 8. Germline-derived CDR1 and CDR2 are LGHNA and YNFKEQ. CDR3 residues: CASSALAGSGYEQYF. CDR3 DNA: TGTGCCAGCAGCGCGCTAGCGGGATCTGGCTACGAGCAGTACTTC.

In this sample, this clonotype turned up many times. This chain connects TRBV20-1 to TRBJ2-5; TRBD2 agrees at 12 bases. Germline V gene data show CDR1 as DFQATT and CDR2 as SNEGSKA (reference sequence). The CDR3 spans 13 residues. Germline trimming cut 4 bases from V and 5 bases from J; bases unmatched to any gene: 2. The CDR3 loop reads CSATSGGAETQYF. The CDR3 DNA reads TGCAGTGCTACTAGCGGGGGGGCTGAGACCCAGTACTTC.

The V and J genes are TRBV6-1 and TRBJ1-6; 9 positions agree with TRBD1. Germline CDR1 and CDR2: MNHNS and SASEGT. V dropped 4 bases and J dropped 8; count of bases not matched to a gene: 9. The CDR3 is made up of 16 amino acids. CDR3 in amino acids: CASSVPPGQGDSPLHF. For the CDR3, the DNA is TGTGCCAGCAGTGTCCCGCCGGGACAGGGTGATTCACCCCTCCACTTT.

This clonotype has at least ten counts. The chain employs TRBV6-1 and TRBJ2-7, with D maybe TRBD2 (6 bases). CDR3 length equals 15 residues. Looked up from germline, CDR1 is MNHNS and CDR2 is SASEGT. Trimming removed 4 bases at V and 5 bases at J, with 18 bases between. This CDR3 is CASSASGLEYHEQYF. CDR3 DNA sequence: TGTGCCAGCAGTGCATCGGGACTGGAGTACCACGAGCAGTACTTC.

This clonotype was detected ten times or more. Here the CDR3 DNA reads TGTGCCTCGAAGAGCGGGAGCTACTACGAGCAGTACTTC. Amino acid sequence: CASKSGSYYEQYF. This sequence joins TRBV30 and TRBJ2-7, with TRBD2 matching 8 bases. V lost 7 bases to trimming and J lost 3 bases; unmatched junction nucleotides: 8. The CDR3 runs 13 residues. The germline CDR1 and CDR2 sequences are GTSNPN and SVGIG (reference sequence). Full variable domain (remainder filled in from reference TRBV30 and TRBJ2-7): SQTIHQWPATLVQPVGSPLSLECTVEGTSNPNLYWYRQAAGRGLQLLFYSVGIGQISSEVPQNLSASRPQDRQFILSSKKLLLSDSGFYLCASKSGSYYEQYFGPGTRLTVT.

This clonotype was picked up many times. The rearrangement links TRBV4-1 to TRBJ1-1; 9 bases are a match to TRBD1. The ends lost 3 bases at V and 6 bases at J; junction bases unmatched: 17. The germline V gene has CDR1 MGHRA and CDR2 YSYEKL. This CDR3 comprises 18 residues. The CDR3 coding sequence is TGCGCCAGCAGCCAGCTCATGATGGGACAGGGATCAGGGCCTGAAGCTTTCTTT. Protein: CASSQLMMGQGSGPEAFF.

The rearrangement uses TRBV12-3 or TRBV12-4 and TRBJ1-2; TRBD1 aligns across 9 bases. The CDR3 covers 14 residues. J was trimmed by 1 base and V by 6 bases; bases with no gene match: 3. The CDR3 DNA follows: TGTGCCAGCAGGCGGACAGGGGATAACTATGGCTACACCTTC. This translates into CASRRTGDNYGYTF.

This clonotype has a single count. The chain has TRBV12-3 or TRBV12-4 and TRBJ2-5, with 8 bases that match TRBD2. The V gene end was trimmed by 3 bases and the J gene end by 2 bases; junction bases not matched to a gene: 11. This CDR3 contains 17 residues. DNA of the CDR3: TGTGCCAGCAGTTTTATTATAACTAGCGGTACACAAGAGACCCAGTACTTC. It yields the protein CASSFIITSGTQETQYF.

The sample holds many counts of this clonotype. V and J are TRBV28 and TRBJ1-1; weak D call: TRBD1 (6 bases). CDR1 is MDHEN, CDR2 SYDVKM, per germline. Deletions cut 7 bases from V and 1 base from J, with 28 bases between. This CDR3 contains 19 residues. The CDR3 region has the DNA TGTGCCAGCACCCGAATCCTCCCCTGGGGGGCCGGGGGGAACACTGAAGCTTTCTTT. It is translated as CASTRILPWGAGGNTEAFF.

This clonotype occurred many times. This chain joins TRBV6-2 or TRBV6-3 and TRBJ2-5, with a possible D match to TRBD1 (5 bases). The CDR3 runs to 16 residues. Germline values: CDR1 MNHEY, CDR2 SVGEGT. Deletions cut 1 base from V and 0 bases from J, with 12 bases between. The CDR3 loop reads CASSYWGSPYQETQYF. The CDR3, as DNA: TGTGCCAGCAGTTACTGGGGCAGCCCGTACCAAGAGACCCAGTACTTC.

The chain is built from TRBV2 and TRBJ2-7, with TRBD2 matching 15 bases. V trimming: 5 bases; J trimming: 6 bases; junction bases outside the gene matches: 5. This CDR3 comprises 15 residues. Germline assignment: CDR1 SNHLY and CDR2 FYNNEI. The CDR3 protein is CASSRTSGRDLEQYF. CDR3 nucleotide sequence: TGTGCCAGCAGTCGGACTAGCGGGAGGGACCTCGAGCAGTACTTC.